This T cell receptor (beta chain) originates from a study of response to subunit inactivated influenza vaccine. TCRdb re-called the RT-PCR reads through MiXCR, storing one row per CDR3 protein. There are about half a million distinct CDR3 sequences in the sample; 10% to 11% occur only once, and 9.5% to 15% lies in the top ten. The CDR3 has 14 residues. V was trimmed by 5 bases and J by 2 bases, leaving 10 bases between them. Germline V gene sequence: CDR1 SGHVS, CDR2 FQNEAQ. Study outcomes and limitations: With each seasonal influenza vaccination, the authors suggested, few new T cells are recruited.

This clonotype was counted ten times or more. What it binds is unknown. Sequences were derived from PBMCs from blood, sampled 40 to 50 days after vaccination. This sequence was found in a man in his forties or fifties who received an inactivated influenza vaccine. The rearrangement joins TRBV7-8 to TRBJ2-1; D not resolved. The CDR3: CASSIIDPYNEQFF. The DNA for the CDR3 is TGTGCCAGCAGCATAATAGACCCCTACAATGAGCAGTTCTTC.